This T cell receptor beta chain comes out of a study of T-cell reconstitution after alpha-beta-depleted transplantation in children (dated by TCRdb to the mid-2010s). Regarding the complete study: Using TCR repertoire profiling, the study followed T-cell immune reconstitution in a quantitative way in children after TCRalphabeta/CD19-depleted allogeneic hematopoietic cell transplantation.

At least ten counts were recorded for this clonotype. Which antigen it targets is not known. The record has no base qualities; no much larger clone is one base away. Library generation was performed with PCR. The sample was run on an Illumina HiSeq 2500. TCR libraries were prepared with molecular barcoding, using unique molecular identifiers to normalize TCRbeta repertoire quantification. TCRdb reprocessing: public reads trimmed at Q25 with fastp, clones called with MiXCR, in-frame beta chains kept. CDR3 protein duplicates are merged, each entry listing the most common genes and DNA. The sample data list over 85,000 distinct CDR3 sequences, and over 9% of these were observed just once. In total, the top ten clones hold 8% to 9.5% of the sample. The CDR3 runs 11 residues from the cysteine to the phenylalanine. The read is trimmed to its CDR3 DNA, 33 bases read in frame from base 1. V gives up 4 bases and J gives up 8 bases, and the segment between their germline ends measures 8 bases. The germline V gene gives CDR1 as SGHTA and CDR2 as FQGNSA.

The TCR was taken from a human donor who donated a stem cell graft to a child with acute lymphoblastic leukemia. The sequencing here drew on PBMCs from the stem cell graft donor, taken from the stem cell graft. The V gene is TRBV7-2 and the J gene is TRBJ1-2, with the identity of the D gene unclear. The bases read TGTGCCAGCAGCTGGGGAGAGGGCTACACCTTC. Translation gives CASSWGEGYTF.